Given below is one TCR beta chain in context. The antigen is not known. V trimming: 1 base; J trimming: 0 bases; junction bases outside the gene matches: 3. CDR3 size: 14 residues. The germline CDR1 and CDR2 sequences are GTSNPN and SVGIG (reference sequence). This sample is drawn from a study of identical twins. MiXCR was run by TCRdb on the 5' RACE reads, yielding one entry per CDR3 protein. Altogether over 600,000 distinct CDR3 sequences are present, approximately 21% being singletons, with the ten largest covering around 4.4%. Regarding the study as a whole: Carriage of fewer insertions was seen in abundant cord blood beta clonotypes, whereas memory repertoires showed none. Among beta out-of-frame sequences, excess sharing between twins appeared weaker.

In addition, the sample was reused for a study of T cells expressing NK-cell markers.

This sequence joins TRBV30 and TRBJ2-7; 7 bases are shared with TRBD1. Sequenced input: PBMCs. This receptor was identified in a woman aged 18-29 years in good health. CDR3 in amino acids: CAWSGDRVSYEQYF. The CDR3 DNA reads as TGTGCCTGGAGTGGGGACAGAGTCTCCTACGAGCAGTACTTC.